Below are 24 T cell receptor beta chains sequenced from a single sample in a study of CD8 T cells in Susac syndrome. An amount of RNA that ranged from about 0.45 to 1 ug was reverse transcribed with random hexamers. TCRdb fed the immunoSEQ multiplex PCR reads into MiXCR, producing one record per CDR3 protein. The profile shows some 180,000 distinct CDR3 sequences, approximately 93% of them singletons. Input material: CD4+ T cells from PBMCs. Receptors were obtained from a human donor in good health.

This chain links TRBV12-3 or TRBV12-4 with TRBJ1-2; 7 nucleotides agree with TRBD1. V lost 6 bases, J lost 3 bases, and 7 bases stayed unmatched. The CDR3 is made up of 14 amino acids. CDR3 amino acids: CASRSGQEDYGYTF. The CDR3 bases are TGTGCCAGCAGATCTGGACAGGAGGACTATGGCTACACCTTC.

This chain links TRBV7-9 with TRBJ2-1; D gene ambiguous. Germline V gene sequence: CDR1 SEHNR, CDR2 FQNEAQ (reference sequence). V lost 6 bases and J 8 bases, leaving 14 bases between the germline ends. CDR3 length: 13 amino acids. CDR3 nucleotide sequence: TGTGCCAGCAGTTTTAGGGTGTTGGATGAGCAGTTCTTC. Translated, it gives CASSFRVLDEQFF.

The chain links TRBV5-1 to TRBJ2-4; D not certain. The germline V gene has CDR1 SGHRS and CDR2 YFSETQ. The length of the CDR3 is 15 residues. Between the trimmed V and J ends, which lost 3 bases and 0 bases, there was a span of 10 bases. The CDR3 region is CASSSFGLAKNIQYF. In DNA, the CDR3 is TGCGCCAGCAGCTCCTTTGGTTTAGCCAAAAACATTCAGTACTTC.

The chain recombines TRBV28 with TRBJ1-6; D is undetermined. The CDR3 is 15 residues long. Trimming shortened V by 6 bases and J by 7 bases, and 16 bases separated the two germline ends. Germline values: CDR1 MDHEN, CDR2 SYDVKM. CDR3 protein: CASRPRTPGNSPLHF. DNA for the CDR3: TGTGCCAGCAGACCTCGGACTCCGGGAAATTCACCCCTCCACTTT.

The rearrangement links TRBV7-3 to TRBJ2-2; no clear D. This CDR3 has 16 residues. The ends were cut back, 3 bases at V and 0 bases at J, with 11 bases in the middle. Germline V gives CDR1 SGHTA, CDR2 FQGTGA. The CDR3 coding sequence is TGTGCCAGCAGCTTGAAACGGCAGCCGAACACCGGGGAGCTGTTTTTT. Translating it yields CASSLKRQPNTGELFF.

The V gene is TRBV4-2, the J gene TRBJ2-3; 9 positions agree with TRBD2. Per germline, CDR1 LGHNA and CDR2 YNFKEQ. The length of the CDR3 is 14 residues. V was pared by 10 bases and J by 0 bases, with 5 bases of the junction left unmatched. The CDR3 DNA sequence: TGTGCCATTAGCGGGGGCCCGAGCACAGATACGCAGTATTTT. Amino acid sequence: CAISGGPSTDTQYF.

This chain links TRBV28 with TRBJ1-5, with D tentatively TRBD1 (5 bases). CDR1 and CDR2 (germline): MDHEN, SYDVKM. This CDR3 has 15 amino acids. V shed 1 base and J shed 5 bases, with 12 bases lying between them. This chain's CDR3 is CASSLSFRAHQPQHF. The CDR3 DNA reads TGTGCCAGCAGTTTATCATTCAGGGCCCATCAGCCCCAGCATTTT. The variable domain in full, with the rest retrieved from reference TRBV28 and TRBJ1-5, is DVKVTQSSRYLVKRTGEKVFLECVQDMDHENMFWYRQDPGLGLRLIYFSYDVKMKEKGDIPEGYSVSREKKERFSLILESASTNQTSMYLCASSLSFRAHQPQHFGDGTRLSIL.

This chain joins TRBV30 and TRBJ1-2; D remains ambiguous. Germline V gene data show CDR1 as GTSNPN and CDR2 as SVGIG (reference sequence). Trimming left V 6 bases short and J 3 bases short, with 14 bases between. CDR3 size: 13 residues. The CDR3 is CACQRAGDYGYTF. The CDR3 DNA reads as TGTGCCTGCCAAAGGGCCGGTGACTATGGCTACACCTTC.

This chain links TRBV6-2 or TRBV6-3 with TRBJ2-3; D tentatively reads TRBD1 or TRBD2 (6 bases each). V lost 7 bases and J lost 2, with 13 bases in between. The CDR3 is 14 residues long. Germline lookup yields CDR1 MNHEY and CDR2 SVGEGT. The CDR3 reads CASKKGGLTDTQYF. CDR3 bases: TGTGCCAGCAAGAAAGGGGGACTCACAGATACGCAGTATTTT.

V and J are TRBV20-1 and TRBJ2-1, with 11 bases that match TRBD1. This CDR3 has 13 residues. Per germline, CDR1 DFQATT and CDR2 SNEGSKA (reference sequence). V shed 7 bases and J 3 bases; nucleotides not matched to a gene: 2. CDR3 in amino acids: CSGDRGYYNEQFF. CDR3 sequence (DNA): TGCAGTGGGGACAGGGGGTACTACAATGAGCAGTTCTTC.

The chain links TRBV2 to TRBJ1-4; TRBD1 matches at 9 bases. Germline V gene data show CDR1 as SNHLY and CDR2 as FYNNEI. The CDR3 consists of 15 residues. The V and J ends lost 6 bases and 5 bases, in that order; junction bases with no gene match: 7. For the CDR3, the DNA is TGTGCCAGCAGCGAAAACAGGGGGCAAAATGAAAAACTGTTTTTT. It specifies CASSENRGQNEKLFF.

The V call is TRBV7-9, the J call TRBJ2-1; D ambiguous. This CDR3 contains 13 residues. Trimming removed 1 base at V and 8 bases at J, with 9 bases between. CDR1 is SEHNR and CDR2 is FQNEAQ in the germline V gene (reference sequence). The CDR3 DNA sequence: TGTGCCAGCAGCTTAGGGGGAATCTATGAGCAGTTCTTC. As protein: CASSLGGIYEQFF. The full variable domain, with the rest looked up from reference TRBV7-9 and TRBJ2-1, is DTGVSQNPRHKITKRGQNVTFRCDPISEHNRLYWYRQTLGQGPEFLTYFQNEAQLEKSRLLSDRFSAERPKGSFSTLEIQRTEQGDSAMYLCASSLGGIYEQFFGPGTRLTVL.

V gene TRBV12-3 or TRBV12-4 combines with J gene TRBJ2-2; D uncertain. The CDR3 has 14 residues. V was shortened by 2 bases and J by 8 bases, with 12 bases between the two germline ends. CDR3 loop: CASSLLRVRGELFF. The CDR3 region has the DNA TGTGCCAGCAGTTTACTCCGTGTAAGGGGGGAGCTGTTTTTT.

This chain links TRBV29-1 with TRBJ2-5, with 7 bases that match TRBD1. The germline CDR1 and CDR2 sequences are SQVTM and ANQGSEA. Trimming cost V 8 bases and J 4 bases; bases outside gene matches: 4. The CDR3 has 11 residues. CDR3 sequence reads: CSMGTAETQYF. The CDR3 coding sequence is TGCAGCATGGGGACAGCAGAGACCCAGTACTTC.

This chain joins TRBV6-1 and TRBJ2-7; 10 nucleotides align to TRBD1. Germline V lookup: CDR1 MNHNS, CDR2 SASEGT. The CDR3 has 16 residues. The ends lost 9 bases at V and 0 bases at J; junction bases unmatched: 11. The CDR3: CARKRDRGSFSYEQYF. The CDR3 region has the DNA TGTGCCAGAAAACGGGACAGGGGTTCATTCTCCTACGAGCAGTACTTC.

The V call is TRBV29-1, the J call TRBJ2-1; no firm D call. V lost 8 bases and J 8 bases, leaving 13 bases between the germline ends. This CDR3 contains 11 residues. CDR1 and CDR2 (germline): SQVTM, ANQGSEA. The CDR3 nucleotides read TGCAGCACCCGGCCGGGCGATGAGCAGTTCTTC. Amino acids: CSTRPGDEQFF.

The chain employs TRBV5-6 and TRBJ2-7; 7 bases map to TRBD2. The CDR3 runs to 15 residues. Germline V gene data show CDR1 as SGHDT and CDR2 as YYEEEE. Losses at the gene ends were 4 bases for V and 5 bases for J; bases not matched to a gene: 12. The CDR3 nucleotides are TGTGCCAGCAGCCGTTTGGGAGGGGAAAAGGACGAGCAGTACGTC. Protein sequence: CASSRLGGEKDEQYV.

DNA for the CDR3: TGTGCCAGCAGCCAGGATCAGGCCGACTCTGGAAACACCATATATTTT. Residues: CASSQDQADSGNTIYF. The chain joins TRBV7-2 to TRBJ1-3; D is undetermined. V lost 5 bases to trimming and J lost 0 bases, with 14 bases between them. This CDR3 is built from 16 residues. The germline V gene has CDR1 SGHTA and CDR2 FQGNSA.

This chain links TRBV7-6 with TRBJ2-5; D may be TRBD2 (5 bases). From germline, CDR1 is SGHVS and CDR2 FNYEAQ. The CDR3 spans 12 residues. The V end lost 5 bases, the J end lost 9 bases, and 13 bases lay between the germline ends. The CDR3 here is CASSPNGRAQYF. The DNA of the CDR3 is TGTGCCAGCAGCCCAAACGGGCGGGCCCAGTACTTC.

The chain has TRBV10-3 and TRBJ1-4; 8 nucleotides agree with TRBD1. This CDR3 comprises 13 residues. Germline V gene data show CDR1 as ENHRY and CDR2 as SYGVKD. With V trimmed by 7 bases and J by 5 bases, 3 bases remained unmatched. CDR3 nucleotide sequence: TGTGCCATCACCGGGGACAGGAATGAAAAACTGTTTTTT. This translates into CAITGDRNEKLFF.

This chain connects TRBV9 to TRBJ2-7; unclear D gene. CDR1 is SGDLS and CDR2 is YYNGEE in the germline V gene. The CDR3 sequence is 16 residues long. Between the trimmed V and J ends, which lost 0 bases and 2 bases, there was a span of 15 bases. The CDR3, as DNA: TGTGCCAGCAGCGTAGGAACGTCAGGCAGTACCTACGAGCAGTACTTC. This codes for CASSVGTSGSTYEQYF.

The chain has TRBV14 and TRBJ1-1, with D possibly being TRBD1 (6 bases). This CDR3 has 15 residues. Looked up from germline, CDR1 is SGHDN and CDR2 is FVKESK. The V and J ends lost 2 bases and 4 bases respectively, with 14 bases between them. DNA of the CDR3: TGTGCCAGCAGCCAACCGGGACATCCTGGCACTGAAGCTTTCTTT. Protein product: CASSQPGHPGTEAFF.

The rearrangement joins TRBV5-1 to TRBJ2-1; 9 bases map to TRBD1. V was clipped by 0 bases and J by 10 bases; unmatched bases: 8. Per germline, CDR1 SGHRS and CDR2 YFSETQ. The CDR3 consists of 15 residues. CDR3 amino acids: CASSLVGTGHGEQFF. The CDR3, as DNA: TGCGCCAGCAGCTTGGTGGGGACAGGGCATGGCGAGCAGTTCTTC.

The rearrangement joins TRBV7-9 to TRBJ2-1; 8 positions agree with TRBD1. CDR1 is SEHNR and CDR2 is FQNEAQ in the germline V gene (reference sequence). J gave up 8 bases and V 3 bases, and 6 bases lay outside the gene matches. The CDR3 loop spans 14 amino acids. CDR3 DNA sequence: TGTGCCAGCAGCTTCCGACAGGGGTTCCATGAGCAGTTCTTC. Amino acids: CASSFRQGFHEQFF.